Below, 6 T cell receptor beta chains from the same sample are listed, as sequenced in a study of blood T cell repertoires in COVID-19. TCRdb keeps only in-frame clones here, not all; method: immunoSEQ multiplex PCR. The profile shows around 230,000 clones, about 79% of them singletons. Material for sequencing was peripheral blood. The receptors originated from a woman older than 75 with acute or convalescent COVID-19.

This chain uses TRBV5-1 with TRBJ1-6, with a possible D match to TRBD1 (6 bases). This CDR3 region has 16 residues. In germline, CDR1 is SGHRS, CDR2 YFSETQ. The ends were cut back, 0 bases at V and 9 bases at J, with 16 bases in the middle. The CDR3 sequence is CASSLGSDRGGSPLHF. CDR3 bases: TGCGCCAGCAGCTTGGGCTCCGACAGAGGGGGTTCACCCCTCCACTTT.

The V and J genes are TRBV12-5 and TRBJ2-3; 7 bases map to TRBD1. Germline trimming cut 7 bases from V and 3 bases from J; bases unmatched to any gene: 7. Germline V CDR1 and CDR2: LGHNT, FRNRAP. This CDR3 region has 14 residues. The DNA of the CDR3 is TGTGCTAGTGCTCCCGGGACAGAAACAGATACGCAGTATTTT. Translated: CASAPGTETDTQYF.

For the CDR3, the DNA is TGTGCCAGCAGTTCTTGGCAGGGGGTTCGAACTAACTATGGCTACACCTTC. Its protein is CASSSWQGVRTNYGYTF. The chain links TRBV6-2 or TRBV6-3 to TRBJ1-2; TRBD1 agrees at 7 bases. Germline V lookup: CDR1 MNHEY, CDR2 SVGEGT. V gave up 4 bases and J gave up 0 bases; unmatched junction bases: 11. This CDR3 region has 17 residues.

J is TRBJ2-5 and V is TRBV6-2 or TRBV6-3; 8 bases are shared with TRBD1. CDR3 length: 15 residues. The germline V gene has CDR1 MNHEY and CDR2 SVGEGT. V lost 2 bases, J lost 5 bases, and 7 bases stayed unmatched. CDR3 sequence: CASSYGQGRYETQYF. CDR3 DNA sequence: TGTGCCAGCAGTTACGGACAGGGACGTTACGAGACCCAGTACTTC.

V usage is TRBV18 and J usage is TRBJ2-7, with TRBD1 matching over 9 bases. With 3 bases clipped from V and 0 bases from J, the junction kept 6 bases outside the gene matches. Germline V gene sequence: CDR1 KGHSH, CDR2 LQKENI. The CDR3 has 16 amino acids. The CDR3 is CASSPPTGGASYEQYF. In DNA form, the CDR3 reads TGTGCCAGCTCACCGCCAACAGGGGGCGCCTCCTACGAGCAGTACTTC.

This chain uses TRBV6-5 with TRBJ1-6, with 9 bases lining up with TRBD1. The CDR3 extends over 15 amino acids. V was pared by 6 bases and J by 5 bases, with 5 bases of the junction left unmatched. In germline, CDR1 is MNHEY, CDR2 SVGAGI. The CDR3 region has the DNA TGTGCCAGCAGACCGGGACAGGGCGATAATTCACCCCTCCACTTT. Amino acid sequence: CASRPGQGDNSPLHF.